Detailed here is one TCR beta chain. Its matching antigen is unknown. The sample is drawn from a study of CD4+ T cells in melanoma. Study-wide points: A reported correlation linked neoantigen-specific CD4+ T cells to CD8+, macrophage and B cell function. Diverse differentiation states were reported for melanoma neoantigen-specific CD4+ T cells.

Germline values: CDR1 KGHSH, CDR2 LQKENI. Trimming removed 3 bases from V and 4 bases from J, with 25 bases in between. The CDR3 contains 19 residues. Repertoires were generated with immunoSEQ multiplex PCR, while TCRdb's copy carries only in-frame clones and drops some. This sample has about 120,000 clones; over 80% occur once, and the top ten carry less than 4%. The TCR originated in a human donor with melanoma. The sample was peripheral blood. The chain has TRBV18 and TRBJ2-1, with D perhaps TRBD2 (6 bases). CDR3 sequence reads: CASSPPRGGPSGTYNEQFF. CDR3 nucleotides: TGTGCCAGCTCACCCCCCAGAGGTGGGCCCTCGGGGACTTACAATGAGCAGTTCTTC.